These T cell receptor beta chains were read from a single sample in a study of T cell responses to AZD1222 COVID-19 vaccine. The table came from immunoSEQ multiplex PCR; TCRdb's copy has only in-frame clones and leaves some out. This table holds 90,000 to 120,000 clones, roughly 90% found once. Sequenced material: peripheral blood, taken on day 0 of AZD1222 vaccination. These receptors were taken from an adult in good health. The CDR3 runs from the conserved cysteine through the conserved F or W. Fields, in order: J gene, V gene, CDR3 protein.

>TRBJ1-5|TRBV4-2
CASSQVSSGQGHQPQHF
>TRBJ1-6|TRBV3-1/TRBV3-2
CASSQGSATYNSPLHF
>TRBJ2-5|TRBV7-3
CASSRSGLAGETQYF
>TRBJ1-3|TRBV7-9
CASSLVGNTIYF
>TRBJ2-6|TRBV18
CASSRGSSGANVLTF
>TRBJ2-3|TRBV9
CASSGPTGVSTDTQYF
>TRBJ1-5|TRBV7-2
CASSMWREGNQPQHF
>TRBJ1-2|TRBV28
CASSFRPPGHGYTF
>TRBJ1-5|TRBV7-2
CASSFATPYSNQPQHF
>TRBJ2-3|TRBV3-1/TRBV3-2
CASSQDSAGDTQYF
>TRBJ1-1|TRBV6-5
CASRTQVNTEAFF
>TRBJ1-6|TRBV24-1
CATHAVISYNSPLHF
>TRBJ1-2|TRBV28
CASSLLRTGNYGYTF
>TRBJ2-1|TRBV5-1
CASNLEGSKGQFF
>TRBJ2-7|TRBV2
CASGVAGAREQYF
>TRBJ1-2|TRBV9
CASSVMEQGGGYTF
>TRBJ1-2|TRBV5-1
CASSSGQTYGYTF
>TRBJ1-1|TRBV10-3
CATRSVDSPNTEAFF
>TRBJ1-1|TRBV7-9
CASSLTGGYTEAFF
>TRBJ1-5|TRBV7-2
CASSRDTDQPQHF
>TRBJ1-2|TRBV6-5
CASSPSGAVSDGYTF
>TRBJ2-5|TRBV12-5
CASGQDLAQMETQYF
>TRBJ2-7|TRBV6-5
CASRHGQGDYEQYF
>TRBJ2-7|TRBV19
CASAPQGHYEQYF
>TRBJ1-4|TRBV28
CASSSGQAEKLFF
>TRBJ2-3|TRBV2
CASSGFRDRDTDTQYF
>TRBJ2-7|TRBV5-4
CASSLAQGGYEQYF
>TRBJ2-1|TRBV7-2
CASSLLAAPHEQFF
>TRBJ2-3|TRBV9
CASSAVTLAGPSTDTQYF
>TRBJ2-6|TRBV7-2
CASSLRPRGANVLTF
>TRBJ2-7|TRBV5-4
CASSLSSSREQYF
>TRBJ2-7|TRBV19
CATTAGTSGKGGDYEQYF
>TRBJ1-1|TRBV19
CASSTIGTANTEAFF
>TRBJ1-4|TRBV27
CASSPSDRTNEKLFF